What follows are 20 T cell receptor beta chains derived from one specimen sequenced in a study of cytomegalovirus exposure and HLA in healthy donors. With 60 Vbeta and 13 Jbeta primers, the PCR was carried out. Assay: immunoSEQ multiplex PCR; the TCRdb copy retains only in-frame clones and omits some. The sample includes some 90,000 clones, over 55% of them seen just once. The sequencing sample was made of PBMCs. The receptors here all came from a boy aged 10-17 years in good health and CMV-seropositive.

This clone appeared a few times. The J gene is TRBJ2-7, the V gene TRBV25-1, with D possibly being TRBD2 (5 bases). Germline V gene data show CDR1 as MGHDK and CDR2 as SYGVNS. The CDR3 covers 16 residues. V was cut by 3 bases and J by 3 bases, with 18 bases left in between. The DNA of the CDR3 is TGTGCCAGCAGTGACCCCCGGGCGGGCCCATACTACGAGCAGTACTTC. It translates to CASSDPRAGPYYEQYF.

The rearrangement links TRBV6-5 to TRBJ2-7; TRBD1 agrees at 8 bases. Germline V gene sequence: CDR1 MNHEY, CDR2 SVGAGI. Unmatched junction bases numbered 6, after V lost 8 bases and J lost 6 bases. The CDR3 consists of 12 residues. DNA for the CDR3: TGTGCCAGCTCCCAGGGGGCTTGCGAGCAGTACTTC. This sequence encodes CASSQGACEQYF.

This chain uses TRBV5-4 with TRBJ2-1, with a possible D match to TRBD2 (5 bases). The V gene lost 3 bases and the J gene lost 10 bases, with 17 bases spanning the gap. The germline CDR1 and CDR2 sequences are SGHNT and YYREEE (reference sequence). The CDR3 length is 14 residues. In DNA, the CDR3 is TGTGCCAGCAGCTCCCAGCAGGAGGTAGGGGAGCAGTTCTTC. This translates into CASSSQQEVGEQFF.

This clone was seen a few times. This chain uses TRBV4-1 with TRBJ2-1; 8 bases fit TRBD2. This CDR3 is built from 15 residues. J was trimmed by 7 bases and V by 4 bases; bases with no gene match: 9. Germline V gene data show CDR1 as MGHRA and CDR2 as YSYEKL. The CDR3 DNA sequence: TGCGCCAGCAGCCCGCCCAGGACTAGCAGGAATGAGCAGTTCTTC. This encodes CASSPPRTSRNEQFF.

Only one count was recorded for this clone. This chain uses TRBV6-5 with TRBJ2-2; D remains unclear. The CDR3 contains 15 residues. Trimming removed 3 bases at V and 0 bases at J, with 8 bases between. CDR1 and CDR2 from the germline V gene are MNHEY and SVGAGI. The CDR3 DNA is TGTGCCAGCAGTTATGGGCGCCCGAACACCGGGGAGCTGTTTTTT. Protein product: CASSYGRPNTGELFF.

This clone showed up just once. The gene calls are TRBV14 and TRBJ2-3; 10 bases are a match to TRBD1. V dropped 4 bases and J dropped 5; count of bases not matched to a gene: 3. Germline loops: CDR1 SGHDN, CDR2 FVKESK. This CDR3 spans 14 amino acids. CDR3 sequence reads: CASSRDRGIDTQYF. DNA of the CDR3: TGTGCCAGCAGCCGGGACAGGGGTATAGATACGCAGTATTTT.

V usage is TRBV7-2 and J usage is TRBJ2-7; no firm D call. In germline, CDR1 is SGHTA, CDR2 FQGNSA. The CDR3 is made up of 14 amino acids. V was shortened by 1 base and J by 2 bases, with 9 bases between the two germline ends. The CDR3 protein is CASSLVAETYEQYF. The CDR3 nucleotides are TGTGCCAGCAGCTTAGTTGCGGAAACCTACGAGCAGTACTTC.

The chain recombines TRBV11-2 with TRBJ2-7; tentatively, D is TRBD1 (5 bases). The CDR3 consists of 15 residues. V was shortened by 5 bases and J by 0 bases, with 14 bases between the two germline ends. Looked up from germline, CDR1 is SGHAT and CDR2 is FQNNGV. CDR3 coding DNA: TGTGCCAGCAGCAGCCCCTGGACAACCTCCTACGAGCAGTACTTC. This translates into CASSSPWTTSYEQYF. The whole variable domain, filled in from reference TRBV11-2 and TRBJ2-7, reads EAGVAQSPRYKIIEKRQSVAFWCNPISGHATLYWYQQILGQGPKLLIQFQNNGVVDDSQLPKDRFSAERLKGVDSTLKIQPAKLEDSAVYLCASSSPWTTSYEQYFGPGTRLTVT.

There are a few counts of this clone. J is TRBJ2-2 and V is TRBV9; TRBD1 matches 8 bases. V lost 0 bases to trimming and J lost 4 bases; unmatched junction nucleotides: 8. In germline, CDR1 is SGDLS, CDR2 YYNGEE. The CDR3 length is 17 residues. Here the CDR3 DNA reads TGTGCCAGCAGCGTAGTTCCCGGACAGGGAGCCACCGGGGAGCTGTTTTTT. The encoded protein is CASSVVPGQGATGELFF. Drawing the rest from reference TRBV9 and TRBJ2-2, the complete variable domain is DSGVTQTPKHLITATGQRVTLRCSPRSGDLSVYWYQQSLDQGLQFLIQYYNGEERAKGNILERFSAQQFPDLHSELNLSSLELGDSALYFCASSVVPGQGATGELFFGEGSRLTVL.

This clone was recorded a few times. The V gene is TRBV5-4, the J gene TRBJ1-5; D is undetermined. Germline CDR1 SGHNT, CDR2 YYREEE (reference sequence). The CDR3 contains 13 residues. The V end was cut by 4 bases, the J end by 5 bases, with 10 bases between. CDR3 in DNA: TGTGCCAGCAGCGTGGACCGCGATCAGCCCCAGCATTTT. Translated: CASSVDRDQPQHF.

This chain joins TRBV6-1 and TRBJ2-7; 8 bases line up with TRBD1. Trimming took 4 bases from V and 0 from J; bases not matched to a gene: 11. CDR3 size: 17 residues. CDR1 is MNHNS, CDR2 SASEGT, per germline. The CDR3: CASSGSPGDRHSYEQYF. The DNA for the CDR3 is TGTGCCAGCAGTGGGTCCCCGGGGGACAGGCACTCCTACGAGCAGTACTTC.

This chain joins TRBV5-1 and TRBJ2-1; tentative D call: TRBD2 (5 bases). CDR3 length: 14 amino acids. V was shortened by 3 bases and J by 9 bases, with 16 bases between the two germline ends. Germline CDR1 reads SGHRS; CDR2 reads YFSETQ. This CDR3 is CASSSGGNLLEQFF. CDR3 DNA sequence: TGCGCCAGCAGCTCTGGAGGAAACTTGCTTGAGCAGTTCTTC.

CDR3: CAWSATGYTGELFF. The CDR3 DNA is TGTGCCTGGAGTGCGACAGGCTACACCGGGGAGCTGTTTTTT. The rearrangement joins TRBV30 to TRBJ2-2; D is possibly TRBD1 (6 bases). Germline loops: CDR1 GTSNPN, CDR2 SVGIG (reference sequence). Between the trimmed V and J ends, which lost 1 base and 3 bases, there was a span of 9 bases. This CDR3 comprises 14 residues.

The genes are TRBV6-1 and TRBJ1-5, with a tentative D call TRBD1 (5 bases). Trimming cost V 7 bases and J 9 bases, with 16 bases left between them. The germline CDR1 and CDR2 sequences are MNHNS and SASEGT. This CDR3 is 13 amino acids long. The CDR3 sequence: CASIITPGGPQHF. Here the CDR3 DNA reads TGTGCCAGCATTATAACCCCGGGGGGGCCCCAGCATTTT.

The chain couples TRBV11-2 to TRBJ1-4; 8 nucleotides align to TRBD1. The CDR3 is 16 amino acids. The V and J ends lost 6 bases and 7 bases, in that order; junction bases with no gene match: 13. Germline V gene lookup returns CDR1 SGHAT and CDR2 FQNNGV. The CDR3 sequence is CASRRALQGGSEKLFF. As DNA, the CDR3 is TGTGCCAGCAGACGAGCCTTACAGGGGGGGAGTGAAAAACTGTTTTTT. Full variable domain (missing parts from reference TRBV11-2 and TRBJ1-4): EAGVAQSPRYKIIEKRQSVAFWCNPISGHATLYWYQQILGQGPKLLIQFQNNGVVDDSQLPKDRFSAERLKGVDSTLKIQPAKLEDSAVYLCASRRALQGGSEKLFFGSGTQLSVL.

V gene TRBV6-5 combines with J gene TRBJ2-7, with 7 nucleotides matching TRBD1. The CDR3 runs 13 residues. Germline V gene sequence: CDR1 MNHEY, CDR2 SVGAGI. V lost 6 bases to trimming and J lost 2 bases; unmatched junction nucleotides: 4. For the CDR3, the DNA is TGTGCCAGCAGCCGGGGACAGACCTACGAGCAGTACTTC. This encodes CASSRGQTYEQYF.

This clone was seen a few times. This rearrangement joins TRBV5-1 to TRBJ2-1; 12 nucleotides align to TRBD2. The germline V gene encodes CDR1 SGHRS and CDR2 YFSETQ. The ends lost 3 bases at V and 6 bases at J; junction bases unmatched: 4. The CDR3 has 15 amino acids. In nucleotides, the CDR3 is TGCGCCAGCAGCTCCTCTAGCGGGGGGGTCAATGAGCAGTTCTTC. This translates into CASSSSSGGVNEQFF.

This chain joins TRBV5-4 and TRBJ2-2; tentatively, D is TRBD2 (5 bases). CDR1 is SGHNT and CDR2 is YYREEE in the germline V gene (reference sequence). The germline V and J ends were trimmed by 4 bases and 2 bases, with 18 bases remaining between them. This CDR3 has 17 residues. The CDR3 DNA sequence: TGTGCCAGCAGCACGAGGACTCCCCGGGCAAACACCGGGGAGCTGTTTTTT. It is translated as CASSTRTPRANTGELFF.

The chain employs TRBV7-2 and TRBJ1-3; D possibly corresponds to TRBD1 (6 bases). V was shortened by 2 bases and J by 2 bases, with 10 bases between the two germline ends. The germline gives CDR1 SGHTA, CDR2 FQGNSA. The CDR3 is 15 residues long. CDR3 in amino acids: CASSLNRAAGNTIYF. The CDR3 DNA reads as TGTGCCAGCAGCTTAAACAGGGCAGCTGGAAACACCATATATTTT.

The rearrangement uses TRBV6-6 and TRBJ2-7, with 9 bases lining up with TRBD1. Germline CDR1 MNHNY, CDR2 SVGAGI (reference sequence). The CDR3 is 16 residues long. J gave up 0 bases and V 6 bases, and 9 bases lay outside the gene matches. CDR3 in amino acids: CASRLTWGQGSYEQYF. The CDR3 region has the DNA TGTGCCAGCAGACTTACGTGGGGACAGGGCTCCTACGAGCAGTACTTC.